This entry lists 26 T cell receptor beta chains sequenced from one sample in a study of T-cell reconstitution after alpha-beta-depleted transplantation in children (dated by TCRdb to 2016 to 2018). The treatment or condition label on this specimen signifies: allogeneic hematopoietic cell transplantation with graft depleted of TCRalphabeta T cells and CD19 B cells. Library preparation employed PCR. The sequencing machine was an Illumina HiSeq 2500. Molecular barcoding was employed in the preparation of TCR libraries, with unique molecular identifiers being used to normalize TCRbeta repertoire quantification. TCRdb reprocessing: public reads trimmed at Q25 with fastp, clones called with MiXCR, in-frame beta chains kept. Records with the same CDR3 protein are collapsed into one entry carrying the most frequent genes and DNA. In all, the sample holds hundreds of thousands of distinct CDR3 sequences, and about an eighth of those were seen once. Of the sample, around 0.8% falls within the top ten clones.

Sample: PBMCs, taken before TCRalphabeta/CD19-depleted stem cell transplant. The receptors shown here come from a girl aged 2 to 9 with congenital amegakaryocytic thrombocytopenia, due to receive a stem cell transplant.

V is TRBV2 and J is TRBJ2-5; TRBD1 matches 7 bases. V lost 9 bases and J lost 2; bases outside the gene matches: 6. Germline CDR1 reads SNHLY; CDR2 reads FYNNEI. The CDR3 loop spans 13 amino acids. The CDR3 DNA follows: TGTGCCAGGATGAGGACAGGACAAGAGACCCAGTACTTC. Amino acid sequence: CARMRTGQETQYF.

This clonotype has at least ten counts. The CDR3 loop is CASSRRLAGIKETQYF. The DNA for the CDR3 is TGTGCCAGCAGTCGCAGACTAGCGGGAATCAAAGAGACCCAGTACTTC. The J gene is TRBJ2-5, the V gene TRBV25-1; 11 bases line up with TRBD2. The trim removed 5 bases at V and 3 bases at J, leaving 8 bases unmatched. CDR1 and CDR2 (germline): MGHDK, SYGVNS. The CDR3 is made up of 16 amino acids.

The chain's CDR3 is CASSLGPRTSGEQYF. The CDR3 DNA is TGTGCCAGCAGCTTAGGACCTAGGACTAGCGGTGAGCAGTACTTC. This chain links TRBV7-2 with TRBJ2-7; 10 nucleotides match TRBD2. The CDR3 covers 15 residues. Germline CDR1 and CDR2: SGHTA and FQGNSA. Trimming took 1 base from V and 7 from J; bases not matched to a gene: 7.

In its sample, this clonotype was seen many times. The chain combines TRBV19 with TRBJ1-1; D possibly corresponds to TRBD1 (6 bases). The CDR3 length is 18 residues. Trimming removed 4 bases at V and 1 base at J, with 22 bases between. Germline CDR1 LNHDA, CDR2 SQIVND (reference sequence). CDR3 amino acids: CASSTQLKTGIENTEAFF. The CDR3 nucleotides read TGTGCCAGTAGTACTCAACTTAAAACAGGGATCGAGAACACTGAAGCTTTCTTT.

This clonotype was recorded many times. The chain recombines TRBV6-2 or TRBV6-3 with TRBJ2-2; D is possibly TRBD2 (5 bases). V was clipped by 6 bases and J by 4 bases, with 9 bases between them. The V gene's germline CDR1 is MNHEY and CDR2 SVGEGT. The CDR3 consists of 13 residues. The CDR3 reads CASRDFPTGELFF. Written as DNA, the CDR3 is TGTGCCAGCAGGGACTTCCCCACCGGGGAGCTGTTTTTT.

There are many counts of this clonotype. The chain employs TRBV27 and TRBJ2-7; D ambiguous. Trimming stripped 3 bases from V and 5 bases from J, with 14 bases between. This CDR3 has 14 residues. Germline loops: CDR1 MNHEY, CDR2 SMNVEV (reference sequence). The CDR3 DNA reads TGTGCCAGCAGTTTTAGTGGCCATCGTCACGAGCAGTACTTC. Residues: CASSFSGHRHEQYF.

Ten or more counts support this clonotype. This chain uses TRBV20-1 with TRBJ1-1; D is undetermined. The CDR3 loop spans 15 amino acids. CDR1 is DFQATT, CDR2 SNEGSKA, per germline (reference sequence). Trimming took off 1 base at V and 3 bases at J, with 15 bases between the two ends. The CDR3 sequence is CSARGITLEYTEAFF. The CDR3 DNA sequence: TGCAGTGCTAGAGGAATTACGTTGGAATACACTGAAGCTTTCTTT.

The J gene is TRBJ2-7, the V gene TRBV7-2; TRBD1 agrees at 7 bases. The germline V gene has CDR1 SGHTA and CDR2 FQGNSA. The V and J ends lost 3 bases and 6 bases, in that order; junction bases with no gene match: 8. The CDR3 loop spans 14 amino acids. The CDR3 region has the DNA TGTGCCAGCAGCTTTCAGACAGGGATTAGCGAGCAGTACTTC. This gives the protein CASSFQTGISEQYF.

V usage is TRBV7-2 and J usage is TRBJ2-5; 10 positions agree with TRBD2. The CDR3 spans 16 residues. CDR1 is SGHTA, CDR2 FQGNSA, per germline. After removal of 0 bases from V and 5 bases from J, the junction contained 6 bases not matched to a gene. The CDR3, as DNA: TGTGCCAGCAGCTTAGCCCCGGGACTAGCGTGGGAGACCCAGTACTTC. The encoded protein is CASSLAPGLAWETQYF.

This clonotype has more than one count but fewer than ten. The V call is TRBV12-3 or TRBV12-4, the J call TRBJ1-6; D is unresolved. The length of the CDR3 is 14 residues. Trimming took off 6 bases at V and 9 bases at J, with 15 bases between the two ends. CDR3 sequence: CASSQGPISSPLHF. In nucleotides, the CDR3 is TGTGCCAGCAGCCAAGGGCCCATTTCTTCACCCCTCCACTTT.

The table lists this clonotype with a few counts. The chain combines TRBV20-1 with TRBJ2-3, with D uncertain. Trimming left V 3 bases short and J 4 bases short, with 11 bases between. The germline V gene encodes CDR1 DFQATT and CDR2 SNEGSKA (reference sequence). The length of the CDR3 is 13 residues. The CDR3 nucleotides are TGCAGTGCTAGTCCAAGTTCAGCAGATACGCAGTATTTT. Its translation: CSASPSSADTQYF.

This clonotype was recorded a few times. V is TRBV6-4 and J is TRBJ2-1, with 10 bases fitting TRBD2. V gave up 7 bases and J gave up 6 bases; unmatched junction bases: 6. Germline V gene lookup returns CDR1 MRHNA and CDR2 SNTAGT. The CDR3 is 14 residues long. CDR3 residues: CASTKLAGGNEQFF. CDR3 bases: TGTGCCAGCACCAAATTAGCGGGGGGCAATGAGCAGTTCTTC.

This clonotype was observed a single time. The chain combines TRBV19 with TRBJ2-1; 10 bases map to TRBD2. The CDR3 is made up of 14 amino acids. CDR1 is LNHDA, CDR2 SQIVND, per germline (reference sequence). V was pared by 6 bases and J by 12 bases, with 11 bases of the junction left unmatched. This CDR3 reads CASSYRLAGDGQFF. The CDR3 DNA reads as TGTGCCAGTAGCTACCGGCTAGCGGGAGATGGGCAGTTCTTC.

This chain links TRBV21-1 with TRBJ2-7; the DNA was not compared with TRBD1, the D call given in the table. TRBV21-1 is marked as a pseudogene. This CDR3 is 14 amino acids long. The CDR3 DNA is TGTGCCAGCAGCTTCCAGACAGGCTTTTACGAGCAGTACTTC. The encoded protein is CASSFQTGFYEQYF.

This clonotype was counted ten times or more. The chain has TRBV28 and TRBJ2-3, with 9 bases fitting TRBD1. CDR1 is MDHEN, CDR2 SYDVKM, per germline. V dropped 4 bases and J dropped 2; count of bases not matched to a gene: 4. This CDR3 region has 15 residues. The CDR3 coding sequence is TGTGCCAGCAGTTCGGACAGGGGCCCCACAGATACGCAGTATTTT. Its protein is CASSSDRGPTDTQYF.

This clonotype was seen at least ten times. The CDR3 nucleotides read TGTGCCAGCAGAAAAAACAATGAGCAGTTCTTC. Its translation: CASRKNNEQFF. The chain carries TRBV12-3 or TRBV12-4 and TRBJ2-1, with D unresolved. V lost 6 bases, J lost 5 bases, and 5 bases lay in between. The CDR3 covers 11 residues.

As for this clonotype: This may be a read error, as it is one base from a much larger clone. The chain links TRBV7-9 to TRBJ2-7; TRBD2 matches at 11 bases. CDR1 is SEHNR and CDR2 is FQNEAQ in the germline V gene (reference sequence). This CDR3 contains 14 residues. The CDR3 DNA follows: TGTGCCAGCAGCCTCCTAGCGGGAGGCCACGAGAAGTACTTC. Translating it yields CASSLLAGGHEKYF.

The rearrangement joins TRBV12-3 or TRBV12-4 to TRBJ2-6; no clear D gene. This CDR3 region has 17 residues. Trimming cost V 5 bases and J 1 base, with 15 bases left between them. The CDR3 sequence: CASSPRRWASGANVLTF. CDR3 bases: TGTGCCAGCAGTCCACGGCGCTGGGCTTCTGGGGCCAACGTCCTGACTTTC.

The table lists this clonotype with a few counts. The rearrangement uses TRBV3-1 and TRBJ2-1, with D perhaps TRBD2 (5 bases). Trimming left V 5 bases short and J 0 bases short, with 14 bases between. Germline assignment: CDR1 LGHDT and CDR2 YNNKEL (reference sequence). CDR3 length: 16 residues. The CDR3: CASSYPAGSSYNEQFF. The DNA of the CDR3 is TGTGCCAGCAGCTACCCGGCGGGTAGCTCCTACAATGAGCAGTTCTTC.

This clonotype showed up many times. This chain uses TRBV12-3 or TRBV12-4 with TRBJ2-7, with 8 nucleotides matching TRBD2. CDR3 size: 15 residues. The V and J ends lost 7 bases and 0 bases, in that order; junction bases with no gene match: 8. In DNA form, the CDR3 reads TGTGCCAGCACCGTAGCGGGGTCGAGCTCCTACGAGCAGTACTTC. Translating gives CASTVAGSSSYEQYF.

This clonotype has ten or more counts. This rearrangement joins TRBV12-3 or TRBV12-4 to TRBJ2-1; no firm D call. The CDR3 spans 13 residues. Deletions cut 10 bases from V and 0 bases from J, with 10 bases between. The CDR3: CATSRPSYNEQFF. The CDR3 DNA sequence: TGTGCCACTTCCCGACCCTCCTACAATGAGCAGTTCTTC.

This clonotype was counted only a few times. V gene TRBV14 combines with J gene TRBJ2-1, with D perhaps assigned TRBD1 or TRBD2 (5 bases each). Germline assignment: CDR1 SGHDN and CDR2 FVKESK. The CDR3 length is 13 residues. Trimming removed 0 bases from V and 8 bases from J, with 8 bases in between. The CDR3 region has the DNA TGTGCCAGCAGCCAAGATCTGGGGGATGAGCAGTTCTTC. It specifies CASSQDLGDEQFF.

The sample holds a few counts of this clonotype. The chain is built from TRBV20-1 and TRBJ2-7; a weak D match, TRBD1 (6 bases). This CDR3 region has 13 residues. Germline V CDR1 and CDR2: DFQATT, SNEGSKA (reference sequence). V lost 4 bases and J 3 bases, leaving 13 bases between the germline ends. The CDR3 spells CSAIPGAHYEQYF. The CDR3 DNA is TGCAGTGCTATCCCAGGGGCCCACTACGAGCAGTACTTC.

This clonotype was observed many times. The rearrangement joins TRBV11-2 to TRBJ2-1, with D maybe TRBD2 (6 bases). The germline V gene has CDR1 SGHAT and CDR2 FQNNGV. CDR3 length: 16 amino acids. V lost 5 bases and J lost 2, with 16 bases in between. The CDR3 region is CASSPEAGGTYNEQFF. The CDR3 DNA reads as TGTGCCAGCAGCCCCGAAGCAGGAGGGACCTACAATGAGCAGTTCTTC. The variable domain in full, with the rest retrieved from reference TRBV11-2 and TRBJ2-1, is EAGVAQSPRYKIIEKRQSVAFWCNPISGHATLYWYQQILGQGPKLLIQFQNNGVVDDSQLPKDRFSAERLKGVDSTLKIQPAKLEDSAVYLCASSPEAGGTYNEQFFGPGTRLTVL.

The rearrangement joins TRBV7-9 to TRBJ2-1; 10 positions match TRBD2. This CDR3 has 16 amino acids. Germline V gives CDR1 SEHNR, CDR2 FQNEAQ (reference sequence). The J segment lost 5 bases and the V segment lost 2 bases, leaving 6 bases of the junction unmatched. The CDR3 here is CASSLSWTSGHNEQFF. CDR3 coding DNA: TGTGCCAGCAGCTTAAGCTGGACTAGCGGTCACAATGAGCAGTTCTTC.

Only a few counts were recorded for this clonotype. V usage is TRBV7-8 and J usage is TRBJ1-2; D possibly corresponds to TRBD1 (6 bases). This CDR3 region has 16 residues. Deletions cut 2 bases from V and 0 bases from J, with 13 bases between. Looked up from germline, CDR1 is SGHVS and CDR2 is FQNEAQ. In DNA, the CDR3 is TGTGCCAGCAGCTTATTTCGGACAGAGACTAACTATGGCTACACCTTC. Protein product: CASSLFRTETNYGYTF. Looking up the rest from reference TRBV7-8 and TRBJ1-2 gives the full variable domain: GAGVSQSPRYKVAKRGQDVALRCDPISGHVSLFWYQQALGQGPEFLTYFQNEAQLDKSGLPSDRFFAERPEGSVSTLKIQRTQQEDSAVYLCASSLFRTETNYGYTFGSGTRLTVV.